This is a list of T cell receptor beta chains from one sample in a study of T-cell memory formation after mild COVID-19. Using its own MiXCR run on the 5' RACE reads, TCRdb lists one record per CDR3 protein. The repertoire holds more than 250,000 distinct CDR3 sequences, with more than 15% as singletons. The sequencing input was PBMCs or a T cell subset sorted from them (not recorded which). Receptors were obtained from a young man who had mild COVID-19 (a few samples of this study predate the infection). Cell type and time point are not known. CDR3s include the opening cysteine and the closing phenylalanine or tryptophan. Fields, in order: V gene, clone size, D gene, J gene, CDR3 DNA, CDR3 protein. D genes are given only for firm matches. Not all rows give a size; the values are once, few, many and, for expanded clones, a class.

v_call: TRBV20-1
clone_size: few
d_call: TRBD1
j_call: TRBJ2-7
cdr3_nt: TGCAGTGCTAGGGACGACAGGGGGTTTCACGAGCAGTACTTC
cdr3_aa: CSARDDRGFHEQYF

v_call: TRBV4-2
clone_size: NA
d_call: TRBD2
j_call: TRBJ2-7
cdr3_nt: TGTGCCAGCAGCCAAGATCTAGCGGGGGTCTACGAGCAGTACTTC
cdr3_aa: CASSQDLAGVYEQYF

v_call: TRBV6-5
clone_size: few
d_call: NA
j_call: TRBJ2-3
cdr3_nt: TGTGCCAGCCGGCAGGCAGTTGAATATGCATCCTCTGATACGCAGTATTTT
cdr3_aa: CASRQAVEYASSDTQYF

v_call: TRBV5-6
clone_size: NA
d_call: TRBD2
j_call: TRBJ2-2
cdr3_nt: TGTGCCAGCAGCTTGTTCGGTCCTAGCGGGGGGACCGGGACCGGGGAGCTGTTTTTT
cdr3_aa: CASSLFGPSGGTGTGELFF

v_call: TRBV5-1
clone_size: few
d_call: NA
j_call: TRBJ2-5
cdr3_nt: TGCGCCAGCAGCTTGGACCCGGGACTTCAAGAGACCCAGTACTTC
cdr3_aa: CASSLDPGLQETQYF

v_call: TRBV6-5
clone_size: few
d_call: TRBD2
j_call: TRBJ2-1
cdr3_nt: TGTGCCAGCAGTTACGGGGCTAGCGGTTCTTACAATGAGCAGTTCTTC
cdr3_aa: CASSYGASGSYNEQFF

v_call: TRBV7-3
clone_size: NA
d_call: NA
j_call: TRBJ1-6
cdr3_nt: TGTGCCAGCAGCTTAAGGGACGGAGTTAATTCACCCCTCCACTTT
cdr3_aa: CASSLRDGVNSPLHF

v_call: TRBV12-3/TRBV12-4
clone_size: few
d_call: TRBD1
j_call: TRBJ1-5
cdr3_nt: TGTGCCAGCAGAGGGACAGGGATCCAGCCCCAGCATTTT
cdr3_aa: CASRGTGIQPQHF

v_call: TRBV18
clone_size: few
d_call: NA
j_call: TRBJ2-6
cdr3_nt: TGTGCCAGCTCCCCGATCAGCCCAGGGCTTTCCGGGGCCAACGTCCTGACTTTC
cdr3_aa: CASSPISPGLSGANVLTF

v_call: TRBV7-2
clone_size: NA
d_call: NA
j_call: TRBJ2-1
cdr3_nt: TGTGCCAGCAGCACACAAGGACAGTACAATGAGCAGTTCTTC
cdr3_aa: CASSTQGQYNEQFF

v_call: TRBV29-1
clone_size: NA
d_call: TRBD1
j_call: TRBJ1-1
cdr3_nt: TGCAGCGTCCCAACTTTCAGGGGGGAACTCACTGAAGCTTTCTTT
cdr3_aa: CSVPTFRGELTEAFF

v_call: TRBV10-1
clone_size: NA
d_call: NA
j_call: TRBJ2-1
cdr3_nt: TGCGCCAGCAGTGCCAGGTTCGGTGGTTCCTACAATGAGCAGTTCTTC
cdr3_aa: CASSARFGGSYNEQFF

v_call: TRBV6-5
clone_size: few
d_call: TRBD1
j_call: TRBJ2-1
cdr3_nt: TGTGCCAGCAGACAGGGGGACAATGAGCAGTTCTTC
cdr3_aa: CASRQGDNEQFF

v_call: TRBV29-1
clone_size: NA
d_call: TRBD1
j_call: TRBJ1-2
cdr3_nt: TGCAGCGTTGGACAGGGGATTGGCTATGGCTACACCTTC
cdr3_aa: CSVGQGIGYGYTF

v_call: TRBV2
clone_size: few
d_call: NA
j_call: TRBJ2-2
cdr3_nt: TGTGCCAGCAGCTTACAGGGAGCCACCGGGGAGCTGTTTTTT
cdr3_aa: CASSLQGATGELFF

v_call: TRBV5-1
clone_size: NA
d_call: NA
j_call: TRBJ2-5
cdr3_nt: TGCGCCAGCAGGGCAGGGGAACAAGAGACCCAGTACTTC
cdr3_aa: CASRAGEQETQYF

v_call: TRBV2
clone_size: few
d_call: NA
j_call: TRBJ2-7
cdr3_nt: TGTGCCAGCAGGGATGGGACGGCCTACGAGCAGTACTTC
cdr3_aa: CASRDGTAYEQYF

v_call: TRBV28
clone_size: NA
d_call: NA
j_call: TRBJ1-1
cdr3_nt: TGTGCCAGCAGTTTCGGGGTCTCCGCCACTGAAGCTTTCTTT
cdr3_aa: CASSFGVSATEAFF

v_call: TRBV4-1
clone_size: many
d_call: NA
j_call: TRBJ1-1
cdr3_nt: TGCGCCAGCAGCCAGGGGTCTTTGAACACTGAAGCTTTCTTT
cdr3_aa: CASSQGSLNTEAFF

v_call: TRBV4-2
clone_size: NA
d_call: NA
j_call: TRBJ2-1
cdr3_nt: TGTGCCAGCAGCCAAGAGTGGGCCCAGGTGGATGAGCAGTTCTTC
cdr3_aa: CASSQEWAQVDEQFF

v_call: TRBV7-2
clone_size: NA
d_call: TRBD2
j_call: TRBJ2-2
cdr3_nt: TGTGCCAGCACTGCGGGGGGAAACACCGGGGAGCTGTTTTTT
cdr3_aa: CASTAGGNTGELFF

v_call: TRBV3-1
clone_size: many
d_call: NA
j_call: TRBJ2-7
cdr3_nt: TGTGCCAGCAGCCAAGAGGGACGGGAGCAGTACTTC
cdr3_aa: CASSQEGREQYF

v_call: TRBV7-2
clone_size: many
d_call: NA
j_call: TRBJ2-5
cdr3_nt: TGTGCCAGCAGCTTGATGGGCGGGGAGAGGGAGACCCAGTACTTC
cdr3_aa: CASSLMGGERETQYF

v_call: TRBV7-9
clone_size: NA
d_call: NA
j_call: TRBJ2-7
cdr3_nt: TGTGCCAGCAGTATGGGGGGGCTCGAGCAGTACTTC
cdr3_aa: CASSMGGLEQYF

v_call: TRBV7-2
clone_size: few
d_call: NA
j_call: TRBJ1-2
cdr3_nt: TGTGCCAGCAGACCAACAGGGACTAATAACTATGGCTACACCTTC
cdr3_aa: CASRPTGTNNYGYTF

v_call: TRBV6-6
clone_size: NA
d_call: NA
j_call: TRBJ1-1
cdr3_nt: TGTGCCAGCAGTTACAGACAGCTCACTGAAGCTTTCTTT
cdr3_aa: CASSYRQLTEAFF

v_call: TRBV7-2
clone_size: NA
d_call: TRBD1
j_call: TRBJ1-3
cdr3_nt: TGTGCCAGCAGCTTAGCGCTGACAGGGGGATCTGGAAACACCATATATTTT
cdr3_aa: CASSLALTGGSGNTIYF

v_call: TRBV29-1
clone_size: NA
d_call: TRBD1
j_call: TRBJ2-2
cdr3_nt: TGCAGCGTCGCCCGACAGGGCCAAGGTCTCCGGGAGCTGTTTTTT
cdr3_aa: CSVARQGQGLRELFF

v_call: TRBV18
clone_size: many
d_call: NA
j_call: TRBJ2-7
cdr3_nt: TGTGCCAGCTCACCGGTCGGATACGAGCAGTACTTC
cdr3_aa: CASSPVGYEQYF

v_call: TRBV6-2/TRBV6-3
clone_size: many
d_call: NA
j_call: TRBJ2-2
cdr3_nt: TGTGCCAGCAGCCTACGGGGAAGTGGGACCGGGGAGCTGTTTTTT
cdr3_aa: CASSLRGSGTGELFF

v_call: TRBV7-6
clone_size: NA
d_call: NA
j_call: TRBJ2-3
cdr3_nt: TGTGCCAGCAGCTCCGGGACTCCTTCAGATACGCAGTATTTT
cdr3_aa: CASSSGTPSDTQYF

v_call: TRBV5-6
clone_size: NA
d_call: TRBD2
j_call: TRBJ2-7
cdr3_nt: TGTGCCAGCAGCGACTCCGGGACTAGCTACGAGCAGTACTTC
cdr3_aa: CASSDSGTSYEQYF

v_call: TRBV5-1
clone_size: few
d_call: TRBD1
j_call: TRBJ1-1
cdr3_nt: TGCGCCAGCAGCGTGGACAGGGAAGAAGCTTTCTTT
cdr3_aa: CASSVDREEAFF

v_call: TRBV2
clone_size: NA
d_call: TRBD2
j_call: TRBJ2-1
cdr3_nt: TGTGCCAGCAGCCCAAGCCTAGCGGGGGGTTACAATGAGCAGTTCTTC
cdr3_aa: CASSPSLAGGYNEQFF

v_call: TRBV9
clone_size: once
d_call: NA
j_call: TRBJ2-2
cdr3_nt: TGTGCCAGCAGCGTAGCGCTATTTAACACCGGGGAGCTGTTTTTT
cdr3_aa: CASSVALFNTGELFF

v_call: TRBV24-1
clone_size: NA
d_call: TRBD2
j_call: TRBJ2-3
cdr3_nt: TGTGCCACCAGTTCGACTAGCGGGGGGACCACAGATACGCAGTATTTT
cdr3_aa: CATSSTSGGTTDTQYF

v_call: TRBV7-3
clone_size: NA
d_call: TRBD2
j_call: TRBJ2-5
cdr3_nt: TGTGCCAGCAGCTTCGGCGCGGGGGGGGAGACCCAGTACTTC
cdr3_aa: CASSFGAGGETQYF

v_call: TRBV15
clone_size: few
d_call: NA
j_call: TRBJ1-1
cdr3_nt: TGTGCCACCAGTATCGCCAGCGGGGAAACTGAAGCTTTCTTT
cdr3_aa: CATSIASGETEAFF

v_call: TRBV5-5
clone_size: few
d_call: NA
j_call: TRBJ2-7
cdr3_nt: TGTGCCAGCAGCTTACGTACAGGGACTCCTTATTGGCAGTACTTC
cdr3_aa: CASSLRTGTPYWQYF

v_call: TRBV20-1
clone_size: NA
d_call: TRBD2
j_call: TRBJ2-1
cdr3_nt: TGCAGTGCTAGAGACGTGCGGGGGAGGAGCTCCTACAATGAGCAGTTCTTC
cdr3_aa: CSARDVRGRSSYNEQFF

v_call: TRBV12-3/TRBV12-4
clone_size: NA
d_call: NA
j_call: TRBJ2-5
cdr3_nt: TGTGCCAGCAGATCCAGTAGCGCAGAGACCCAGTACTTC
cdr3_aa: CASRSSSAETQYF

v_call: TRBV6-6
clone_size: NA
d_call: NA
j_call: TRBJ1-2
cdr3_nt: TGTGCCAGCAAAGGGAGAGGCGGCTACACCTTC
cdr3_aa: CASKGRGGYTF

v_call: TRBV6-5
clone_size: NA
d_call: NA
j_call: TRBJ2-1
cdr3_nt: TGTGCCAGCAGTTACGCCGGGGGCGATGAGCAGTTCTTC
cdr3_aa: CASSYAGGDEQFF

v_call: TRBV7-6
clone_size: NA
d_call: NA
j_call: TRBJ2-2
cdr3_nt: TGTGCCAGCAGCTTAAGGTCCGGGGAAAACACCGGGGAGCTGTTTTTT
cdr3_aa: CASSLRSGENTGELFF

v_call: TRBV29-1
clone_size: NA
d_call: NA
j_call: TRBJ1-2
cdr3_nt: TGCAGCGTTGACACCAGGGCTGGCTACACCTTC
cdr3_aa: CSVDTRAGYTF

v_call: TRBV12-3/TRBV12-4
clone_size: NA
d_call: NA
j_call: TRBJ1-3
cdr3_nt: TGTGCCAGCAGTTTATTTGTCGGAAACACCATATATTTT
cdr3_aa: CASSLFVGNTIYF

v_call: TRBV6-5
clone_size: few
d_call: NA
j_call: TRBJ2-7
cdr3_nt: TGTGCCAGCAGGACCGCTGGTTCCTCCTACGAGCAGTACTTC
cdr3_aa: CASRTAGSSYEQYF

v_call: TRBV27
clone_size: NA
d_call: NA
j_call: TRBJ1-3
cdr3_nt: TGTGCCAGCAGTCACCAAGGAGGGCAAACTGGAAACACCATATATTTT
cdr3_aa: CASSHQGGQTGNTIYF

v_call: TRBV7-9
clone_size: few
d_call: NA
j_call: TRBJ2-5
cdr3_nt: TGTGCCAGCAGCTTGCGGGACCCCCTGGAGGAGACCCAGTACTTC
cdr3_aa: CASSLRDPLEETQYF

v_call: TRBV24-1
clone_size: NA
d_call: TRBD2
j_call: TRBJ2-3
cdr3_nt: TGTGCCACCAGTAGCGGGGGGGGCCCAGATACGCAGTATTTT
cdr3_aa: CATSSGGGPDTQYF

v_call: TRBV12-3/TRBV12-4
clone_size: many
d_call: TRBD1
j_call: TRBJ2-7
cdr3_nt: TGTGCCAGCAGCTGGACAGGGTCCGATTACGAGCAGTACTTC
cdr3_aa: CASSWTGSDYEQYF